Below, 17 T cell receptor beta chains from the same sample are listed, as sequenced in a study of CD8+CD57+ T cells in acquired aplastic anemia. Genomic DNA acted as the template from which TCR beta VDJ combination and CDR3 sequence profiling were carried out. TCRdb re-called the reads through MiXCR, storing one row per CDR3 protein. The data show 200,000 or so distinct CDR3 sequences, about 64% seen once. The sequencing sample was made of sorted CD4+, CD8+, or CD8+CD57+ T cells (not recorded which) from PBMCs. These receptors all stem from a human donor with severe aplastic anemia or a healthy control (not recorded which).

Remarks on this clonotype: A much larger clone sits a single nucleotide away, making a read error possible. This chain uses TRBV6-1 with TRBJ1-4; perhaps TRBD1 as D (5 bases). CDR3 length equals 15 residues. In germline, CDR1 is MNHNS, CDR2 SASEGT. The CDR3 bases are TGTGTCAGCAATTCAGGGCGCGCCTTGAGTGAAAAACTGTTTTTT. Amino acid sequence: CVSNSGRALSEKLFF.

The V gene is TRBV3-1, the J gene TRBJ2-5, with 8 nucleotides matching TRBD2. Germline V gene sequence: CDR1 LGHDT, CDR2 YNNKEL (reference sequence). Trimming cost V 2 bases and J 2 bases; bases outside gene matches: 10. This CDR3 has 17 amino acids. The chain's CDR3 is CASSQRVGGGTQETQYF. CDR3 sequence (DNA): TGTGCCAGCAGCCAAAGGGTGGGCGGGGGGACGCAAGAGACCCAGTACTTC.

J is TRBJ2-2 and V is TRBV10-3; D gene ambiguous. The CDR3 length is 16 residues. In germline, CDR1 is ENHRY, CDR2 SYGVKD. V lost 0 bases, J lost 2 bases, and 10 bases lay in between. In DNA, the CDR3 is TGTGCCATCAGTGAGTCCGGGCAGCAAAACACCGGGGAGCTGTTTTTT. Amino acids: CAISESGQQNTGELFF.

The chain combines TRBV10-2 with TRBJ2-5, with TRBD2 identical over 7 bases. CDR1 and CDR2 from the germline V gene are WSHSY and SAAADI. V lost 7 bases and J lost 4; bases outside the gene matches: 6. The CDR3 has 13 amino acids. The CDR3 region is CASNNGLGETQYF. The DNA of the CDR3 is TGCGCCAGCAATAATGGACTAGGAGAGACCCAGTACTTC.

With regard to this clonotype: A much larger clone lies one base from this, so it may be a read error. The chain is built from TRBV4-3 and TRBJ1-5, with D possibly being TRBD1 (6 bases). Germline loops: CDR1 LGHNA, CDR2 YSLEER. The CDR3 covers 17 residues. The CDR3 DNA reads TGCGCCAGCAGCCAAGATCCCTGGCAGGGGAGCACTCAGCCCCAGCATTTT. It encodes CASSQDPWQGSTQPQHF.

DNA of the CDR3: TGTGCCAGCAGCCCAGGAGGCGAAAAGCATTTT. It yields the protein CASSPGGEKHF. The chain joins TRBV7-3 to TRBJ1-5, with D unclear. The CDR3 runs 11 residues. V was trimmed by 5 bases and J by 14 bases, leaving 13 bases between them. Per germline, CDR1 SGHTA and CDR2 FQGTGA.

V usage is TRBV9 and J usage is TRBJ2-7; unclear D gene. V shed 3 bases and J shed 3 bases, with 13 bases lying between them. This CDR3 region has 14 residues. The germline V gene has CDR1 SGDLS and CDR2 YYNGEE. In nucleotides, the CDR3 is TGTGCCAGCAGCGCCGGAAAGGGTGGCTACGAGCAGTACTTC. As protein: CASSAGKGGYEQYF.

J is TRBJ2-6 and V is TRBV2; no firm D call. Trimming pared 3 bases from V and 0 bases from J, leaving 9 bases between. CDR3 length: 16 residues. Germline V lookup: CDR1 SNHLY, CDR2 FYNNEI. CDR3 protein: CASSEGSSSGANVLTF. In nucleotides, the CDR3 is TGTGCCAGCAGTGAGGGGTCAAGCTCTGGGGCCAACGTCCTGACTTTC.

The chain recombines TRBV4-1 with TRBJ1-2; 8 bases match TRBD1. This CDR3 spans 19 amino acids. Germline V CDR1 and CDR2: MGHRA, YSYEKL. V shed 0 bases, J shed 2 bases, and the junction held 14 bases outside the gene matches. The CDR3 is CASSQDPMTGAVANYGYTF. CDR3 bases: TGCGCCAGCAGCCAAGACCCCATGACAGGGGCAGTTGCAAACTATGGCTACACCTTC.

The V gene is TRBV20-1, the J gene TRBJ2-1; D uncertain. Deletions cut 4 bases from V and 7 bases from J, with 14 bases between. Per the germline V gene, CDR1 is DFQATT and CDR2 is SNEGSKA (reference sequence). The CDR3 has 13 residues. Here the CDR3 DNA reads TGCAGTGCTACGGTACCAGCACGGAATGAGCAGTTCTTC. Residues: CSATVPARNEQFF.

There are a few counts of this clonotype. V is TRBV20-1 and J is TRBJ2-7, with D unresolved. CDR1 and CDR2 from the germline V gene are DFQATT and SNEGSKA (reference sequence). V was trimmed by 2 bases and J by 7 bases, leaving 6 bases between them. CDR3 length equals 10 residues. The CDR3 loop reads CSARQEEQYF. DNA of the CDR3: TGCAGTGCTAGACAGGAGGAGCAGTACTTC.

This clonotype was observed a handful of times. The V call is TRBV20-1, the J call TRBJ1-4; 7 bases align to TRBD1. Germline lookup yields CDR1 DFQATT and CDR2 SNEGSKA (reference sequence). There are 12 residues in the CDR3. CDR3 sequence reads: CAGTDMNEKLFF. The CDR3 coding sequence is TGCGCGGGGACAGATATGAATGAAAAACTGTTTTTT.

The chain has TRBV7-9 and TRBJ2-2; the D gene could be TRBD1 or TRBD2 (5 bases each). CDR3 length: 16 residues. V was cut by 0 bases and J by 1 base, with 9 bases left in between. Germline CDR1 and CDR2: SEHNR and FQNEAQ (reference sequence). CDR3 DNA sequence: TGTGCCAGCAGCTTAGCCGGGGCGGGGAACACCGGGGAGCTGTTTTTT. This sequence encodes CASSLAGAGNTGELFF.

This rearrangement joins TRBV9 to TRBJ1-2; D is unresolved. CDR3 size: 13 residues. The V and J ends lost 3 bases and 5 bases respectively, with 11 bases between them. Germline loops: CDR1 SGDLS, CDR2 YYNGEE. As DNA, the CDR3 is TGTGCCAGCAGCGCAATGACGGTATATGGCTACACCTTC. It yields the protein CASSAMTVYGYTF.

The chain links TRBV19 to TRBJ2-5; D is undetermined. This CDR3 has 12 residues. Looked up from germline, CDR1 is LNHDA and CDR2 is SQIVND (reference sequence). Deletions cut 5 bases from V and 5 bases from J, with 9 bases between. CDR3 sequence reads: CASSHEEETQYF. Here the CDR3 DNA reads TGTGCCAGTAGTCATGAGGAGGAGACCCAGTACTTC.

This clonotype was seen at least ten times. The chain links TRBV2 to TRBJ2-7; 7 bases fit TRBD2. V gave up 3 bases and J gave up 2 bases; unmatched junction bases: 4. The CDR3 runs 14 residues. CDR1 and CDR2 (germline): SNHLY, FYNNEI. In nucleotides, the CDR3 is TGTGCCAGCAGTGACAGCGGGGTCCCCTACGAGCAGTACTTC. It codes for CASSDSGVPYEQYF. Complete variable domain (other parts from reference TRBV2 and TRBJ2-7): EPEVTQTPSHQVTQMGQEVILRCVPISNHLYFYWYRQILGQKVEFLVSFYNNEISEKSEIFDDQFSVERPDGSNFTLKIRSTKLEDSAMYFCASSDSGVPYEQYFGPGTRLTVT.

This chain joins TRBV19 and TRBJ1-3, with a tentative D call TRBD1 (5 bases). Trimming removed 8 bases from V and 0 bases from J, with 14 bases in between. CDR1 is LNHDA and CDR2 is SQIVND in the germline V gene (reference sequence). The CDR3 is 15 amino acids. CDR3 sequence reads: CASEKGRASGNTIYF. The CDR3 nucleotides read TGTGCCAGTGAGAAGGGACGGGCCTCTGGAAACACCATATATTTT.